The clone carrying this TCR beta chain turned up a few times. Germline CDR1 GTSNPN, CDR2 SVGIG (reference sequence). The CDR3 length is 13 residues. Unmatched junction bases numbered 2, after V lost 5 bases and J lost 1 base. The sample originates from a study of early T cells in non-severe SARS-CoV-2 infection. About the study: Bulk RNA taken from unsorted whole blood was sequenced, leaving chains unpaired.

TCRdb called the 5' RACE reads again in MiXCR, with one record for every CDR3 protein. The repertoire holds roughly 34,000 distinct CDR3 sequences, under 5.5% seen once, with over 6.5% in the top ten. The genes are TRBV30 and TRBJ1-1; 9 bases are shared with TRBD1. Material for sequencing was whole blood. The clonotype was recovered from an adult who was a healthcare worker with PCR-confirmed SARS-CoV-2 infection or an uninfected control (not recorded which). CDR3 protein: CAWAGQGNTEAFF. CDR3 in DNA: TGTGCCTGGGCGGGACAGGGGAACACTGAAGCTTTCTTT. The full variable domain, rest sourced from reference TRBV30 and TRBJ1-1, is SQTIHQWPATLVQPVGSPLSLECTVEGTSNPNLYWYRQAAGRGLQLLFYSVGIGQISSEVPQNLSASRPQDRQFILSSKKLLLSDSGFYLCAWAGQGNTEAFFGQGTRLTVV.